A single sample is the source of the 9 T cell receptor beta chains below, sequenced in a study of cytomegalovirus exposure and HLA in healthy donors. PCR was performed using 60 Vbeta and 13 Jbeta primers. Generated by immunoSEQ multiplex PCR, the TCRdb table keeps only in-frame clones and is missing some. The table includes 75,000 or so clones, around 76% detected once. The sample comprised PBMCs. Every receptor here comes from a woman in her 30s in good health and CMV-seropositive.

The chain employs TRBV5-5 and TRBJ1-5; D is ambiguous. V dropped 1 base and J dropped 4 bases, with 3 bases sitting between them. Germline values: CDR1 SGHKS, CDR2 YYEKEE (reference sequence). This CDR3 has 12 amino acids. In DNA form, the CDR3 reads TGTGCCAGCAGCTTGCCAAATCAGCCCCAGCATTTT. Its protein product is CASSLPNQPQHF.

The J gene is TRBJ2-1, the V gene TRBV30; 13 nucleotides line up with TRBD2. Germline V gene lookup returns CDR1 GTSNPN and CDR2 SVGIG (reference sequence). The CDR3 sequence is 17 residues long. Germline trimming cut 0 bases from V and 7 bases from J; bases unmatched to any gene: 9. The CDR3, as DNA: TGTGCCTGGAGTGTCAGGCGGACTAGCGGGAGTGTGAATGAGCAGTTCTTC. Amino acid sequence: CAWSVRRTSGSVNEQFF.

This chain connects TRBV28 to TRBJ2-1; possible D gene TRBD2, 6 bases. Germline V gene data show CDR1 as MDHEN and CDR2 as SYDVKM. The CDR3 is 13 residues long. Trimming left V 5 bases short and J 6 bases short, with 11 bases between. The CDR3 loop is CASSLTSTNEQFF. The CDR3 coding sequence is TGTGCCAGCAGTCTGACTAGTACCAATGAGCAGTTCTTC.

J is TRBJ2-1 and V is TRBV7-9; D is unclear. Trimming pared 4 bases from V and 7 bases from J, leaving 5 bases between. CDR3 length: 11 residues. Germline values: CDR1 SEHNR, CDR2 FQNEAQ (reference sequence). CDR3 nucleotide sequence: TGTGCCAGCAGCTACGGGAATGAGCAGTTCTTC. It specifies CASSYGNEQFF.

This clone was seen only a few times. J is TRBJ2-1 and V is TRBV6-6; 10 nucleotides align to TRBD1. Germline assignment: CDR1 MNHNY and CDR2 SVGAGI (reference sequence). The CDR3 is made up of 14 amino acids. Losses at the gene ends were 10 bases for V and 8 bases for J; bases not matched to a gene: 11. The CDR3, as DNA: TGTGCCACCCTTAGAGCGGACAGGGGGGATGAGCAGTTCTTC. Protein: CATLRADRGDEQFF.

The rearrangement uses TRBV4-2 and TRBJ2-5; TRBD2 matches 12 bases. From germline, CDR1 is LGHNA and CDR2 YNFKEQ. The length of the CDR3 is 16 residues. J gave up 5 bases and V 4 bases, and 8 bases lay outside the gene matches. The CDR3 DNA is TGTGCCAGCAGCCCGACTAGCGGGAGATCCCGGGAGACCCAGTACTTC. It is translated as CASSPTSGRSRETQYF.

The chain is built from TRBV28 and TRBJ2-7; no firm D call. Germline CDR1 MDHEN, CDR2 SYDVKM. Trimming pared 1 base from V and 9 bases from J, leaving 10 bases between. The length of the CDR3 is 12 residues. CDR3 DNA: TGTGCCAGCAGTTTATATGTCCAGGCGCAGTACTTC. Residues: CASSLYVQAQYF.

The V and J genes are TRBV19 and TRBJ1-2; 7 bases are shared with TRBD1. This CDR3 spans 13 amino acids. Trimming cost V 6 bases and J 2 bases; bases outside gene matches: 3. In germline, CDR1 is LNHDA, CDR2 SQIVND (reference sequence). CDR3 sequence (DNA): TGTGCCAGTAGAGGGACAGCAAACTATGGCTACACCTTC. Amino acid sequence: CASRGTANYGYTF.

V and J are TRBV4-3 and TRBJ1-2; a possible D gene is TRBD1 (6 bases). Per the germline V gene, CDR1 is LGHNA and CDR2 is YSLEER. V lost 3 bases to trimming and J lost 5 bases, with 19 bases between them. CDR3 length equals 16 residues. CDR3 DNA sequence: TGCGCCAGCAGCCACTCACGAGGGGGATCGGGGTATGGCTACACCTTC. Residues: CASSHSRGGSGYGYTF.